These 15 T cell receptor beta chains originate from one sample sequenced in a study of T cells in Graves' hyperthyroidism and ophthalmopathy. It was RNA transcripts that yielded the amplified TCR beta CDR3 regions. When the TCR CDR3 underwent first-round RT-PCR, the HTBI primer set was used. A single record per CDR3 protein comes from TCRdb applying MiXCR to the multiplex PCR reads. The top ten hold roughly 11% of the sample, which has 350,000 to 400,000 distinct CDR3 sequences, more than 11% seen once. The sequencing input was blood. All receptors derive from a woman in her fifties or sixties with Graves' hyperthyroidism.

The chain uses TRBV12-3 or TRBV12-4 and TRBJ1-5; 10 bases align to TRBD1. The V segment lost 4 bases and the J segment 5 bases; nucleotides outside the gene matches: 14. The CDR3 has 18 amino acids. CDR3 sequence (DNA): TGTGCCAGCAGTTCCCCCCGCTCCCCCGGGACAGGGGATCAGCCCCAGCATTTT. This sequence encodes CASSSPRSPGTGDQPQHF.

The chain joins TRBV24-1 to TRBJ2-1, with TRBD2 matching 7 bases. Germline CDR1 KGHDR, CDR2 SFDVKD. The CDR3 is 15 residues long. V shed 6 bases and J 9 bases; nucleotides not matched to a gene: 13. Here the CDR3 reads CATSRRGGSFGEQFF. DNA of the CDR3: TGTGCCACCAGTCGTCGGGGCGGGAGCTTTGGTGAGCAGTTCTTC.

This clonotype showed up just a few times. This chain connects TRBV12-3 or TRBV12-4 to TRBJ2-3; D unresolved. Trimming took 8 bases from V and 6 from J, leaving 15 bases between them. The CDR3 loop spans 13 amino acids. The CDR3 DNA reads as TGTGCCAGCCGGCCCCGGATCGCGGATACGCAGTATTTT. Protein product: CASRPRIADTQYF.

This clonotype was counted between two and nine times. This chain uses TRBV24-1 with TRBJ2-2, with 9 bases matching TRBD2. The CDR3 is 18 residues long. Germline V gene sequence: CDR1 KGHDR, CDR2 SFDVKD. Trimming cost V 2 bases and J 5 bases; bases outside gene matches: 11. This CDR3 reads CATSDSGSGRSMTGELFF. Here the CDR3 DNA reads TGTGCCACCAGTGATTCAGGTAGCGGGAGATCGATGACCGGGGAGCTGTTTTTT.

This clonotype was seen more than once but under ten times. This likely comes from a read error, as the CDR3 has no conserved phenylalanine or tryptophan at its end. The rearrangement links TRBV12-5 to TRBJ1-2; 10 nucleotides match TRBD1. J was trimmed by 7 bases and V by 5 bases; bases with no gene match: 4. In germline, CDR1 is LGHNT, CDR2 FRNRAP. The CDR3 covers 13 residues. CDR3 DNA sequence: TGTGCTAGTGGTATGACAGGGGGCTTTGGCTACACCCTC. Translating it yields CASGMTGGFGYTL.

The chain has TRBV20-1 and TRBJ2-3; a possible D gene is TRBD2 (5 bases). The CDR3 contains 13 residues. Germline V gives CDR1 DFQATT, CDR2 SNEGSKA (reference sequence). The V end was cut by 6 bases, the J end by 1 base, with 11 bases between. CDR3 nucleotide sequence: TGCAGTGCCCTTAGCGAGCGCACAGATACGCAGTATTTT. This gives the protein CSALSERTDTQYF.

This clonotype was observed many times. The chain combines TRBV18 with TRBJ1-1; D is possibly TRBD1 (6 bases). Between the trimmed V and J ends, which lost 9 bases and 1 base, there was a span of 15 bases. Germline loops: CDR1 KGHSH, CDR2 LQKENI. The CDR3 totals 14 residues. The CDR3 DNA reads TGTGCCAGTTCATCGACAGGTTCGAACACTGAAGCTTTCTTT. This encodes CASSSTGSNTEAFF.

The chain uses TRBV12-3 or TRBV12-4 and TRBJ1-2; 12 bases fit TRBD1. The CDR3 covers 18 residues. Trimming took 5 bases from V and 4 from J; bases not matched to a gene: 14. For the CDR3, the DNA is TGTGCCAGCAGTCCAGGGGTGGGGACAGGGGGCTACGGCTATGGCTACACCTTC. Residues: CASSPGVGTGGYGYGYTF.

A few counts support this clonotype. The V call is TRBV19, the J call TRBJ2-5; D is unresolved. Germline-derived CDR1 and CDR2 are LNHDA and SQIVND (reference sequence). Between the trimmed V and J ends, which lost 7 bases and 4 bases, there was a span of 13 bases. This CDR3 spans 13 amino acids. CDR3 nucleotides: TGTGCCAGTAAGGATCCCAGAGCAGAGACCCAGTACTTC. It is translated as CASKDPRAETQYF.

This clonotype was seen at least ten times. V is TRBV11-2 and J is TRBJ2-3, with D unclear. This CDR3 contains 11 residues. CDR1 and CDR2 (germline): SGHAT, FQNNGV. V shed 3 bases and J shed 3 bases, with 1 base lying between them. CDR3 nucleotide sequence: TGTGCCAGCAGCTTGACAGATACGCAGTATTTT. Amino acid sequence: CASSLTDTQYF. Full variable domain (rest looked up from reference TRBV11-2 and TRBJ2-3): EAGVAQSPRYKIIEKRQSVAFWCNPISGHATLYWYQQILGQGPKLLIQFQNNGVVDDSQLPKDRFSAERLKGVDSTLKIQPAKLEDSAVYLCASSLTDTQYFGPGTRLTVL.

This clonotype has ten or more counts. The chain is built from TRBV7-2 and TRBJ2-7; TRBD2 agrees at 8 bases. The V gene's germline CDR1 is SGHTA and CDR2 FQGNSA. The CDR3 consists of 17 residues. The ends lost 1 base at V and 1 base at J; junction bases unmatched: 9. CDR3 sequence (DNA): TGTGCCAGCAGCTTAGGGGGAGCGGGAGTGGTATCCTACGAGCAGTACTTC. Residues: CASSLGGAGVVSYEQYF.

Worth noting for this clonotype: A read error may be the cause here, since a much bigger clone is one base away. It is likely a read error, because the conserved phenylalanine at the end of the CDR3 is missing. J is TRBJ2-2 and V is TRBV7-8; a weak D match, TRBD2 (5 bases). Germline CDR1 reads SGHVS; CDR2 reads FQNEAQ. The V gene lost 3 bases and the J gene lost 2 bases, with 13 bases spanning the gap. CDR3 length: 16 residues. The CDR3 DNA reads TGTGCCAGCAGCTTTGCGAGCGGAAGTAACACCGGGGAGCTGTTTTCT. This sequence encodes CASSFASGSNTGELFS.

This clonotype was recorded many times. The chain is built from TRBV28 and TRBJ1-6; D is undetermined. This CDR3 is built from 16 residues. Trimming stripped 7 bases from V and 0 bases from J, with 13 bases between. Germline V gene sequence: CDR1 MDHEN, CDR2 SYDVKM. The DNA for the CDR3 is TGTGCCAGCACCCACCGGCGAAGCTCCTATAATTCACCCCTCCACTTT. This encodes CASTHRRSSYNSPLHF.

This clonotype has only a few counts. The genes are TRBV29-1 and TRBJ1-3; D is unresolved. Germline loops: CDR1 SQVTM, CDR2 ANQGSEA. The length of the CDR3 is 14 residues. Trimming took off 4 bases at V and 0 bases at J, with 10 bases between the two ends. CDR3 DNA: TGCAGCGTTGTCGTCGCAAACTCTGGAAACACCATATATTTT. Translation gives CSVVVANSGNTIYF.

In its sample, this clonotype was seen many times. CDR3 residues: CASAETGEGVSPLHF. In nucleotides, the CDR3 is TGTGCCAGCGCCGAGACAGGGGAAGGGGTTTCACCCCTCCACTTT. The chain joins TRBV2 to TRBJ1-6, with 8 bases identical to TRBD1. This CDR3 contains 15 residues. Germline CDR1 is SNHLY and CDR2 is FYNNEI. The J segment lost 9 bases and the V segment lost 8 bases, leaving 12 bases of the junction unmatched. The whole variable domain, filled in from reference TRBV2 and TRBJ1-6, reads EPEVTQTPSHQVTQMGQEVILRCVPISNHLYFYWYRQILGQKVEFLVSFYNNEISEKSEIFDDQFSVERPDGSNFTLKIRSTKLEDSAMYFCASAETGEGVSPLHFGNGTRLTVT.